Shown below are 17 T cell receptor beta chains from a single sample sequenced in a study of blood T cell repertoires in COVID-19. Sequencing used immunoSEQ multiplex PCR; TCRdb keeps in-frame clones, though not all of them. In the table there are more than 95,000 clones, 80% to 85% of which are singletons. The sample taken for sequencing was peripheral blood. The source is a woman aged 50 to 60 with acute or convalescent COVID-19.

The V gene is TRBV16, the J gene TRBJ2-1, with 9 bases aligning to TRBD1. The V gene's germline CDR1 is KGHSY and CDR2 FQNENV. The CDR3 covers 13 residues. V trimming: 7 bases; J trimming: 9 bases; junction bases outside the gene matches: 7. This CDR3 reads CASMRDRATEQFF. CDR3 coding DNA: TGTGCCAGCATGCGGGACAGGGCAACTGAGCAGTTCTTC.

This clone has a single count. The chain has TRBV5-1 and TRBJ2-3; 7 bases agree with TRBD1. Germline lookup yields CDR1 SGHRS and CDR2 YFSETQ. V was clipped by 6 bases and J by 3 bases; unmatched bases: 7. The CDR3 runs to 14 residues. The CDR3: CASNTGVVTDTQYF. CDR3 bases: TGCGCCAGCAATACAGGGGTGGTTACAGATACGCAGTATTTT.

The rearrangement joins TRBV27 to TRBJ1-5; D is possibly TRBD1 (6 bases). The CDR3 contains 13 residues. CDR1 is MNHEY and CDR2 is SMNVEV in the germline V gene (reference sequence). V was shortened by 4 bases and J by 5 bases, with 9 bases between the two germline ends. The CDR3 reads CASSYRAYQPQHF. The DNA for the CDR3 is TGTGCCAGCAGTTACAGGGCTTATCAGCCCCAGCATTTT.

This clone was counted a few times. V is TRBV2 and J is TRBJ1-2; TRBD1 matches 7 bases. Trimming at V came to 8 bases and at J to 6 bases, leaving 3 bases not matched to a gene. The CDR3 is 11 amino acids. The V gene's germline CDR1 is SNHLY and CDR2 FYNNEI. CDR3: CASSQGDGYTF. In DNA form, the CDR3 reads TGTGCCAGCTCCCAGGGGGATGGCTACACCTTC.

The V call is TRBV6-5, the J call TRBJ1-2; D uncertain. V lost 2 bases and J 7 bases, leaving 14 bases between the germline ends. The CDR3 consists of 14 residues. Per the germline V gene, CDR1 is MNHEY and CDR2 is SVGAGI. CDR3 DNA sequence: TGTGCCAGCAGTTACGAGTGGCAGGCGGGTGGCTACACCTTC. It yields the protein CASSYEWQAGGYTF.

The chain combines TRBV7-2 with TRBJ2-2, with a weak D call TRBD1 (5 bases). Trimming stripped 3 bases from V and 2 bases from J, with 7 bases between. The CDR3 length is 14 residues. Germline CDR1 and CDR2: SGHTA and FQGNSA. CDR3 in amino acids: CASSFDRNTGELFF. CDR3 DNA sequence: TGTGCCAGCAGCTTCGACAGAAACACCGGGGAGCTGTTTTTT.

The chain combines TRBV20-1 with TRBJ1-1; D is unclear. Per the germline V gene, CDR1 is DFQATT and CDR2 is SNEGSKA (reference sequence). The CDR3 is 11 amino acids. V was cut by 4 bases and J by 5 bases, with 8 bases left in between. For the CDR3, the DNA is TGCAGTGCTATTAGGGAGACTGAAGCTTTCTTT. Encoded protein: CSAIRETEAFF.

The CDR3 loop is CARITGTEAFF. The CDR3 region has the DNA TGTGCCCGGATAACAGGGACTGAAGCTTTCTTT. The V gene is TRBV30, the J gene TRBJ1-1; D might be TRBD1 (6 bases). Germline V gene lookup returns CDR1 GTSNPN and CDR2 SVGIG (reference sequence). V was pared by 8 bases and J by 5 bases, with 12 bases between. The CDR3 sequence is 11 residues long.

In regard to this clone: In the same sample, other DNA sequences code for this CDR3. The chain employs TRBV4-1 and TRBJ2-2; weak D call: TRBD1 (5 bases). Between the trimmed V and J ends, which lost 2 bases and 5 bases, there was a span of 12 bases. The germline gives CDR1 MGHRA, CDR2 YSYEKL. The CDR3 extends over 15 amino acids. CDR3 sequence reads: CASSQTTENTGELFF. For the CDR3, the DNA is TGCGCCAGCAGCCAAACGACAGAGAATACCGGGGAGCTGTTTTTT.

V and J are TRBV20-1 and TRBJ2-7; 11 bases match TRBD2. V lost 3 bases, J lost 3 bases, and 13 bases stayed unmatched. The germline V gene has CDR1 DFQATT and CDR2 SNEGSKA (reference sequence). The CDR3 covers 17 residues. The CDR3 DNA reads as TGCAGTGCTAGTACCAGGGGGCTAGCGGGAGGACGCTACGAGCAGTACTTC. Protein sequence: CSASTRGLAGGRYEQYF.

This clone was observed many times. The sample has other DNA sequences that encode this CDR3 too. The gene calls are TRBV3-1 (or the pseudogene TRBV3-2) and TRBJ2-7, with D maybe TRBD2 (6 bases). The ends were cut back, 7 bases at V and 0 bases at J, with 16 bases in the middle. CDR1 and CDR2 from the germline V gene are LGHDT and YNNKEL (reference sequence). CDR3 length equals 15 residues. The CDR3 DNA is TGTGCCAGCAACCTAGGAGGGGCTAGCTCCTACGAGCAGTACTTC. Translating it yields CASNLGGASSYEQYF.

The V call is TRBV30, the J call TRBJ1-4; 7 nucleotides line up with TRBD1. The CDR3 is made up of 14 amino acids. Germline values: CDR1 GTSNPN, CDR2 SVGIG (reference sequence). The ends lost 2 bases at V and 10 bases at J; junction bases unmatched: 10. CDR3 bases: TGTGCCTGGAGTAGAAAGGGGACAGAGGGAAAACTGTTTTTT. Its protein product is CAWSRKGTEGKLFF.

V usage is TRBV6-5 and J usage is TRBJ1-1; D may be TRBD1 (6 bases). Germline V CDR1 and CDR2: MNHEY, SVGAGI. The CDR3 has 15 amino acids. V was cut by 5 bases and J by 1 base, with 14 bases left in between. The CDR3 spells CASSLSQTGNTEAFF. The DNA for the CDR3 is TGTGCCAGCAGTCTAAGCCAGACAGGGAACACTGAAGCTTTCTTT.

The rearrangement links TRBV7-6 to TRBJ2-5, with a tentative D call TRBD2 (5 bases). The V gene lost 1 base and the J gene lost 5 bases, with 14 bases spanning the gap. The CDR3 consists of 15 residues. CDR1 is SGHVS, CDR2 FNYEAQ, per germline. CDR3 nucleotide sequence: TGTGCCAGCAGCTTAGGGGCAGGAGCGGATGAGACCCAGTACTTC. This sequence encodes CASSLGAGADETQYF.

The chain combines TRBV28 with TRBJ2-3; 8 bases line up with TRBD1. This CDR3 spans 13 amino acids. Trimming took 6 bases from V and 4 from J; bases not matched to a gene: 3. Germline V gene sequence: CDR1 MDHEN, CDR2 SYDVKM. Here the CDR3 DNA reads TGTGCCAGCAGGGACAGGGAGGCAGATACGCAGTATTTT. It codes for CASRDREADTQYF.

The chain combines TRBV3-1 (or the pseudogene TRBV3-2) with TRBJ1-2; 8 nucleotides match TRBD1. V trimming: 3 bases; J trimming: 5 bases; junction bases outside the gene matches: 5. This CDR3 contains 14 residues. The germline V gene encodes CDR1 LGHDT and CDR2 YNNKEL (reference sequence). CDR3 coding DNA: TGTGCCAGCAGCCAGACAGGGGTGAGGTATGGCTACACCTTC. Translating gives CASSQTGVRYGYTF.

The V gene is TRBV2, the J gene TRBJ2-1; 9 bases are a match to TRBD2. The CDR3 sequence is 15 residues long. Germline V lookup: CDR1 SNHLY, CDR2 FYNNEI. V lost 6 bases and J lost 7; bases outside the gene matches: 10. The CDR3 protein is CASSGSSGILNEQFF. Here the CDR3 DNA reads TGTGCCAGCAGCGGTTCTAGCGGGATCTTAAATGAGCAGTTCTTC.